A single sample is the source of the 18 T cell receptor beta chains below, sequenced in a study of response to subunit inactivated influenza vaccine. Via MiXCR, TCRdb re-called the RT-PCR reads, giving one row per CDR3 protein. The table lists around 490,000 distinct CDR3 sequences, under 9% of them singletons. The starting material was PBMCs from blood, obtained 23 to 25 months after vaccination. All receptors come from a man aged 50-75 years who received an inactivated influenza vaccine.

This chain uses TRBV6-2 or TRBV6-3 with TRBJ2-2; D gene ambiguous. Germline CDR1 is MNHEY and CDR2 is SVGEGT. This CDR3 comprises 13 residues. Deletions cut 6 bases from V and 5 bases from J, with 10 bases between. In DNA, the CDR3 is TGTGCCAGCAGCCTCTTCGGGACCGGGGAGCTGTTTTTT. This gives the protein CASSLFGTGELFF.

V usage is TRBV25-1 and J usage is TRBJ2-7, with TRBD2 matching over 7 bases. The CDR3 is 17 amino acids. Germline V gene data show CDR1 as MGHDK and CDR2 as SYGVNS. V dropped 2 bases and J dropped 6; count of bases not matched to a gene: 16. The chain's CDR3 is CASSENSPGSAGVEQYF. The CDR3 DNA reads TGTGCCAGCAGTGAAAACAGTCCCGGGAGTGCGGGAGTCGAGCAGTACTTC.

The genes are TRBV5-4 and TRBJ1-1; D possibly corresponds to TRBD1 (6 bases). Germline CDR1 SGHNT, CDR2 YYREEE (reference sequence). Trimming shortened V by 6 bases and J by 2 bases, and 11 bases separated the two germline ends. This CDR3 region has 13 residues. In nucleotides, the CDR3 is TGTGCCAGCAACTTAGGGGGAAACACTGAAGCTTTCTTT. Translating gives CASNLGGNTEAFF.

This clonotype was seen repeatedly, ten times or more. This chain's CDR3 is CAISAPGTSVRREQYF. The DNA of the CDR3 is TGTGCCATCAGTGCGCCCGGGACTAGTGTTCGTCGGGAGCAGTACTTC. The V and J genes are TRBV10-3 and TRBJ2-7; 8 nucleotides agree with TRBD2. The germline gives CDR1 ENHRY, CDR2 SYGVKD. The CDR3 is 16 residues long. J lost 7 bases, V lost 4 bases, and 15 bases had no gene match.

The chain is built from TRBV20-1 and TRBJ1-5; D might be TRBD1 (6 bases). CDR3 length: 16 amino acids. In germline, CDR1 is DFQATT, CDR2 SNEGSKA (reference sequence). V was pared by 3 bases and J by 6 bases, with 21 bases between. The CDR3 region has the DNA TGCAGTGCTAGCGATCGGGACACCGCGGTTGGTCAGCCCCAGCATTTT. This sequence encodes CSASDRDTAVGQPQHF.

This clonotype was recorded at least ten times. The gene calls are TRBV6-5 and TRBJ2-4; either TRBD1 or TRBD2 may fit D (5 bases each). Germline V gene data show CDR1 as MNHEY and CDR2 as SVGAGI. The ends were cut back, 4 bases at V and 7 bases at J, with 26 bases in the middle. This CDR3 region has 18 residues. In DNA form, the CDR3 reads TGTGCCAGCAGTTCCAAACCCCAGCGACAGCCTTCGGGGAACATTCAGTACTTC. Protein sequence: CASSSKPQRQPSGNIQYF.

This clonotype was counted between two and nine times. The chain uses TRBV28 and TRBJ2-3; 13 bases map to TRBD2. V lost 5 bases, J lost 4 bases, and 12 bases stayed unmatched. CDR3 length equals 18 residues. Germline CDR1 reads MDHEN; CDR2 reads SYDVKM. CDR3 sequence: CASSPNPGLAGWPDTQYF. The CDR3 DNA reads TGTGCCAGCAGTCCAAACCCGGGACTAGCGGGATGGCCAGATACGCAGTATTTT.

The sample holds many counts of this clonotype. This chain joins TRBV20-1 and TRBJ1-1; maybe TRBD1 (6 bases). The CDR3 has 12 residues. Germline lookup yields CDR1 DFQATT and CDR2 SNEGSKA (reference sequence). V lost 4 bases and J 3 bases, leaving 9 bases between the germline ends. CDR3: CSAKGQHTEAFF. The CDR3 DNA is TGCAGTGCTAAAGGACAGCACACTGAAGCTTTCTTT.

The chain links TRBV18 to TRBJ2-1; D gene uncertain. The V end was cut by 8 bases, the J end by 2 bases, with 13 bases between. The length of the CDR3 is 14 residues. Germline CDR1 is KGHSH and CDR2 is LQKENI. The CDR3 loop reads CASTRVSPYNEQFF. CDR3 DNA sequence: TGTGCCAGCACAAGGGTGTCTCCCTACAATGAGCAGTTCTTC.

The table lists this clonotype with a few counts. The gene calls are TRBV5-1 and TRBJ2-1; 15 bases are shared with TRBD2. V lost 3 bases to trimming and J lost 7 bases; unmatched junction nucleotides: 11. CDR1 SGHRS and CDR2 YFSETQ come from the germline V gene. This CDR3 contains 18 residues. The CDR3 sequence is CASSSGLAGGPSENEQFF. DNA for the CDR3: TGCGCCAGCAGCTCCGGACTAGCGGGGGGGCCCTCTGAGAATGAGCAGTTCTTC.

The sample holds many counts of this clonotype. The gene calls are TRBV5-1 and TRBJ2-7, with a tentative D call TRBD1 (6 bases). V gave up 1 base and J gave up 6 bases, with 14 bases separating them. CDR1 SGHRS and CDR2 YFSETQ come from the germline V gene. The CDR3 runs 14 residues. The CDR3 is CASSLMFGTSEQYF. CDR3 nucleotides: TGCGCCAGCAGCTTGATGTTCGGGACAAGCGAGCAGTACTTC.

The chain links TRBV7-9 to TRBJ2-7, with D tentatively TRBD2 (5 bases). CDR1 SEHNR and CDR2 FQNEAQ come from the germline V gene (reference sequence). CDR3 length: 15 amino acids. Trimming removed 1 base at V and 1 base at J, with 11 bases between. CDR3 bases: TGTGCCAGCAGCTTAGAGGTAGCGCAGTCCTACGAGCAGTACTTC. Amino acid sequence: CASSLEVAQSYEQYF.

This clonotype was counted many times. This sequence joins TRBV29-1 and TRBJ1-4; D is uncertain. V lost 6 bases and J lost 12, with 23 bases in between. This CDR3 has 14 residues. Germline V gene sequence: CDR1 SQVTM, CDR2 ANQGSEA. CDR3 loop: CSVSLSQRASELFF. As DNA, the CDR3 is TGCAGCGTATCTCTATCCCAAAGGGCTTCTGAACTGTTTTTT.

This clonotype was detected a few times. The chain employs TRBV11-1 and TRBJ2-1; TRBD2 agrees at 8 bases. In germline, CDR1 is SGHAT, CDR2 FQDESV (reference sequence). The V segment lost 7 bases and the J segment 0 bases; nucleotides outside the gene matches: 20. The CDR3 extends over 20 amino acids. Here the CDR3 DNA reads TGTGCCAGCACCCGGGCCGGGGGAGTCTTGCGGGAGGACTCCTACAATGAGCAGTTCTTC. Its protein product is CASTRAGGVLREDSYNEQFF.

The V and J genes are TRBV18 and TRBJ2-7; TRBD2 agrees at 11 bases. V gave up 1 base and J gave up 5 bases; unmatched junction bases: 4. CDR1 and CDR2 from the germline V gene are KGHSH and LQKENI. This CDR3 has 15 residues. This CDR3 reads CASSPRLAGTDEQYF. CDR3 DNA: TGTGCCAGCTCACCACGACTAGCGGGGACAGACGAGCAGTACTTC.

The V gene is TRBV21-1, the J gene TRBJ1-5; the tabulated D call, TRBD1, remains unverified against the DNA. TRBV21-1 is deemed a pseudogene. The CDR3 runs 15 residues. DNA of the CDR3: TGTGCCAGCAGCAATGGAACAGGGGAAAGTCAGCCCCAGCATTTT. Protein: CASSNGTGESQPQHF.

This clonotype was seen ten or more times. This chain connects TRBV27 to TRBJ1-1, with 10 bases lining up with TRBD1. This CDR3 region has 16 residues. V shed 5 bases and J 2 bases; nucleotides not matched to a gene: 8. Germline CDR1 MNHEY, CDR2 SMNVEV (reference sequence). CDR3 region: CASSRWLTGGNTEAFF. CDR3 in DNA: TGTGCCAGCAGTCGGTGGTTGACAGGGGGCAACACTGAAGCTTTCTTT.

A few counts support this clonotype. V is TRBV20-1 and J is TRBJ2-7; either TRBD1 or TRBD2 may fit D (6 bases each). This CDR3 comprises 13 residues. Looked up from germline, CDR1 is DFQATT and CDR2 is SNEGSKA (reference sequence). The V end was cut by 2 bases, the J end by 7 bases, with 15 bases between. CDR3 DNA sequence: TGCAGTGCTAGACCCTCGGGGGCCCTGGAGCAGTACTTC. Residues: CSARPSGALEQYF.